This TCR beta chain was profiled in a study of T cells after yellow fever vaccination. General observations from the study: Highly abundant clonotypes carried over from the bulk population could end up in FACS-sorted repertoires as contaminants.

This clonotype came up many times. Its cognate antigen is unknown. CDR3 length equals 12 residues. Per germline, CDR1 SGHRS and CDR2 YFSETQ. The V and J ends lost 1 base and 1 base respectively, with 2 bases between them. TCRdb re-called the 5' RACE reads through MiXCR, storing one row per CDR3 protein. The sample includes 300,000 to 350,000 distinct CDR3 sequences, about 7.8% seen only once; the top ten take 15% to 20%. The TCR comes from a man younger than 35 who received the YFV17D yellow fever vaccine. Specimen: PBMCs, collected approximately 40 days after the first yellow fever vaccination. The chain links TRBV5-1 to TRBJ2-5; no clear D gene. This CDR3 reads CASSLSQETQYF. DNA of the CDR3: TGCGCCAGCAGCTTGAGCCAAGAGACCCAGTACTTC.